The 24 T cell receptor beta chains given below trace back to one sample, sequenced in a study of T cells in Graves' hyperthyroidism and ophthalmopathy. The investigators amplified TCR beta CDR3 regions from RNA transcripts. The TCR CDR3 was amplified in a first-round RT-PCR using the HTBI primer set. TCRdb re-called the multiplex PCR reads with MiXCR, one entry per CDR3 protein. The sample carries hundreds of thousands of distinct CDR3 sequences, 15% to 20% recorded once. The sample was blood. Source of these receptors: a woman aged 25-40 years with Graves' hyperthyroidism.

The genes are TRBV24-1 and TRBJ2-2; TRBD2 aligns across 10 bases. The CDR3 is 16 residues long. The ends lost 6 bases at V and 3 bases at J; junction bases unmatched: 6. Germline-derived CDR1 and CDR2 are KGHDR and SFDVKD. CDR3 nucleotides: TGTGCCACCAGTACGCTAGCGGGAGTTGACACCGGGGAGCTGTTTTTT. Translated, it gives CATSTLAGVDTGELFF.

V usage is TRBV28 and J usage is TRBJ2-7; possible D gene TRBD2, 6 bases. This CDR3 contains 15 residues. Germline values: CDR1 MDHEN, CDR2 SYDVKM. V was pared by 2 bases and J by 3 bases, with 14 bases between. In DNA, the CDR3 is TGTGCCAGCAGTTTAAGGGCTAGCGAACTCTACGAGCAGTACTTC. Its protein product is CASSLRASELYEQYF.

Many counts were recorded for this clonotype. This rearrangement joins TRBV9 to TRBJ2-5; D uncertain. Germline V gene data show CDR1 as SGDLS and CDR2 as YYNGEE. The CDR3 loop spans 12 amino acids. Trimming removed 3 bases from V and 5 bases from J, with 8 bases in between. CDR3 amino acids: CASSASSETQYF. CDR3 coding DNA: TGTGCCAGCAGCGCATCCTCCGAGACCCAGTACTTC.

This clonotype was seen only a few times. This chain connects TRBV28 to TRBJ2-2; no reliable D call. Trimming took off 3 bases at V and 3 bases at J, with 8 bases between the two ends. The germline V gene has CDR1 MDHEN and CDR2 SYDVKM. The CDR3 runs 14 residues. The CDR3, as DNA: TGTGCCAGCAGTTTGGCATACTACACCGGGGAGCTGTTTTTT. Translated, it gives CASSLAYYTGELFF.

The V gene is TRBV7-3, the J gene TRBJ2-2; 8 nucleotides line up with TRBD1. Germline CDR1 and CDR2: SGHTA and FQGTGA. The CDR3 contains 17 residues. With 5 bases clipped from V and 4 bases from J, the junction kept 12 bases outside the gene matches. Here the CDR3 reads CASSPRAGGAGTGELFF. CDR3 DNA sequence: TGTGCCAGCAGCCCAAGGGCAGGGGGCGCGGGCACCGGGGAGCTGTTTTTT.

This clonotype was recorded at least ten times. The J gene is TRBJ2-3, the V gene TRBV7-9, with 9 bases that match TRBD2. CDR1 and CDR2 (germline): SEHNR, FQNEAQ (reference sequence). The CDR3 extends over 16 amino acids. Losses at the gene ends were 6 bases for V and 0 bases for J; bases not matched to a gene: 7. Here the CDR3 DNA reads TGTGCCAGCAGTTGGGGGCTAGCGGGAAGCACAGATACGCAGTATTTT. Translation gives CASSWGLAGSTDTQYF. Drawing the rest from reference TRBV7-9 and TRBJ2-3, the complete variable domain is DTGVSQNPRHKITKRGQNVTFRCDPISEHNRLYWYRQTLGQGPEFLTYFQNEAQLEKSRLLSDRFSAERPKGSFSTLEIQRTEQGDSAMYLCASSWGLAGSTDTQYFGPGTRLTVL.

This clonotype has at least ten counts. CDR3 loop: CASTTRASGMGDTQYF. Written as DNA, the CDR3 is TGTGCCAGCACGACGCGGGCTAGCGGGATGGGCGATACGCAGTATTTT. The chain couples TRBV28 to TRBJ2-3, with 9 nucleotides matching TRBD2. Per germline, CDR1 MDHEN and CDR2 SYDVKM. With 7 bases clipped from V and 6 bases from J, the junction kept 14 bases outside the gene matches. The CDR3 totals 16 residues.

This clonotype was seen more than once but under ten times. V usage is TRBV30 and J usage is TRBJ1-3; D is possibly TRBD1 (5 bases). This CDR3 spans 16 amino acids. The V gene lost 3 bases and the J gene lost 1 base, with 16 bases spanning the gap. CDR1 and CDR2 (germline): GTSNPN, SVGIG (reference sequence). CDR3 protein: CAWSSGRPQSGNTIYF. CDR3 nucleotide sequence: TGTGCCTGGAGCTCAGGGAGACCTCAATCTGGAAACACCATATATTTT. The full variable domain, its missing parts supplied by reference TRBV30 and TRBJ1-3, is SQTIHQWPATLVQPVGSPLSLECTVEGTSNPNLYWYRQAAGRGLQLLFYSVGIGQISSEVPQNLSASRPQDRQFILSSKKLLLSDSGFYLCAWSSGRPQSGNTIYFGEGSWLTVV.

In its sample, this clonotype was seen a few times. The genes are TRBV6-2 or TRBV6-3 and TRBJ2-6; the D gene is possibly TRBD2 (7 bases). Per the germline V gene, CDR1 is MNHEY and CDR2 is SVGEGT. The CDR3 totals 20 residues. Trimming removed 6 bases at V and 0 bases at J, with 24 bases between. The chain's CDR3 is CASSLPRGQGGGSGANVLTF. In nucleotides, the CDR3 is TGTGCCAGCAGCCTTCCGCGGGGGCAGGGAGGAGGCTCTGGGGCCAACGTCCTGACTTTC.

This sequence joins TRBV28 and TRBJ2-4; 7 bases fit TRBD2. The CDR3 has 16 amino acids. CDR1 and CDR2 (germline): MDHEN, SYDVKM. J was trimmed by 8 bases and V by 2 bases; bases with no gene match: 12. The CDR3 DNA follows: TGTGCCAGCAGTTTAATCGGTCGGGAGGAGTCGGACATTCAGTACTTC. This translates into CASSLIGREESDIQYF. The full variable domain, rest sourced from reference TRBV28 and TRBJ2-4, is DVKVTQSSRYLVKRTGEKVFLECVQDMDHENMFWYRQDPGLGLRLIYFSYDVKMKEKGDIPEGYSVSREKKERFSLILESASTNQTSMYLCASSLIGREESDIQYFGAGTRLSVL.

The chain is built from TRBV19 and TRBJ2-1, with D possibly called TRBD1 or TRBD2 (5 bases each). Trimming pared 6 bases from V and 1 base from J, leaving 22 bases between. The CDR3 sequence is 18 residues long. Germline lookup yields CDR1 LNHDA and CDR2 SQIVND (reference sequence). CDR3 sequence (DNA): TGTGCCAGTAGCGGTAGGACATGGACTCGGTGGTCCTACAATGAGCAGTTCTTC. Amino acids: CASSGRTWTRWSYNEQFF.

This clonotype was picked up many times. The chain employs TRBV28 and TRBJ2-7; D perhaps matches TRBD1 (5 bases). Trimming left V 5 bases short and J 1 base short, with 6 bases between. CDR1 is MDHEN and CDR2 is SYDVKM in the germline V gene. The CDR3 is 12 amino acids. CDR3 in amino acids: CASSRQSYEQYF. CDR3 coding DNA: TGTGCCAGCAGTCGACAGTCCTACGAGCAGTACTTC.

This clonotype came up many times. The rearrangement joins TRBV12-5 to TRBJ2-1; D unresolved. This CDR3 is built from 16 residues. Germline V gives CDR1 LGHNT, CDR2 FRNRAP. V was clipped by 0 bases and J by 6 bases, with 15 bases between them. CDR3 DNA: TGTGCTAGTGGTTTGGTACGGAGCAGAGTGGGCAATGAGCAGTTCTTC. Amino acids: CASGLVRSRVGNEQFF. Full variable domain (rest looked up from reference TRBV12-5 and TRBJ2-1): DARVTQTPRHKVTEMGQEVTMRCQPILGHNTVFWYRQTMMQGLELLAYFRNRAPLDDSGMPKDRFSAEMPDATLATLKIQPSEPRDSAVYFCASGLVRSRVGNEQFFGPGTRLTVL.

Ten or more counts support this clonotype. The chain uses TRBV7-2 and TRBJ2-7, with 7 bases aligning to TRBD2. The germline V gene has CDR1 SGHTA and CDR2 FQGNSA. This CDR3 is built from 15 residues. With V trimmed by 3 bases and J by 2 bases, 7 bases remained unmatched. The CDR3 region has the DNA TGTGCCAGCAGCTTTAGAGCGGGAAGTACCTACGAGCAGTACTTC. It translates to CASSFRAGSTYEQYF.

The rearrangement uses TRBV20-1 and TRBJ2-5; the D gene could be TRBD1 or TRBD2 (5 bases each). Germline lookup yields CDR1 DFQATT and CDR2 SNEGSKA (reference sequence). Trimming cost V 2 bases and J 2 bases, with 12 bases left between them. The CDR3 contains 14 residues. The CDR3 bases are TGCAGTGCTAGAAGGGGACGGACGCAAGAGACCCAGTACTTC. Its translation: CSARRGRTQETQYF.

This clonotype showed up just a few times. The rearrangement links TRBV7-8 to TRBJ1-4; D remains ambiguous. CDR1 is SGHVS and CDR2 is FQNEAQ in the germline V gene. V was pared by 4 bases and J by 7 bases, with 22 bases between. The CDR3 has 17 residues. The CDR3 region has the DNA TGTGCCAGCAGCTCCCGGGCTTCCTATTTAAGCGTTGAAAAACTGTTTTTT. As protein: CASSSRASYLSVEKLFF.

This chain uses TRBV19 with TRBJ2-1, with 8 bases matching TRBD1. The CDR3 length is 18 residues. CDR1 and CDR2 (germline): LNHDA, SQIVND (reference sequence). J was trimmed by 0 bases and V by 3 bases; bases with no gene match: 10. CDR3 loop: CASSMRTGIVISYNEQFF. The CDR3 DNA reads as TGTGCCAGTAGTATGAGGACAGGGATCGTTATCTCCTACAATGAGCAGTTCTTC.

This chain joins TRBV24-1 and TRBJ2-1, with 12 bases matching TRBD2. J was trimmed by 7 bases and V by 6 bases; bases with no gene match: 12. Looked up from germline, CDR1 is KGHDR and CDR2 is SFDVKD. This CDR3 contains 17 residues. This CDR3 reads CATSTLAGGPFRNEQFF. The CDR3 nucleotides read TGTGCCACCAGTACGCTAGCGGGAGGGCCCTTTAGGAATGAGCAGTTCTTC.

This clonotype was picked up many times. This sequence joins TRBV28 and TRBJ1-1, with TRBD1 matching 7 bases. Germline V gene data show CDR1 as MDHEN and CDR2 as SYDVKM. The junction had 7 bases not matched to a gene; V was cut back by 4 bases and J by 2 bases. The CDR3 loop spans 15 amino acids. CDR3 amino acids: CASSSRTGTNTEAFF. The CDR3, as DNA: TGTGCCAGCAGTTCCAGGACAGGCACCAACACTGAAGCTTTCTTT.

This clonotype was picked up a small number of times. The CDR3 here is CATSDLGQGRDTQYF. CDR3 bases: TGTGCCACCAGTGATTTGGGACAGGGGAGAGATACGCAGTATTTT. The chain uses TRBV24-1 and TRBJ2-3; 9 bases match TRBD1. Germline V gene lookup returns CDR1 KGHDR and CDR2 SFDVKD. V lost 0 bases to trimming and J lost 5 bases; unmatched junction nucleotides: 2. The CDR3 extends over 15 amino acids.

This clonotype appeared once. This chain uses TRBV28 with TRBJ2-2; 9 bases fit TRBD1. The trim removed 4 bases at V and 6 bases at J, leaving 9 bases unmatched. This CDR3 contains 16 residues. Germline assignment: CDR1 MDHEN and CDR2 SYDVKM. CDR3 nucleotide sequence: TGTGCCAGCAGTTCCTCCGGGACAGGGAGGGCCGGGGAGCTGTTTTTT. Amino acids: CASSSSGTGRAGELFF.

This clonotype was detected many times. The V and J genes are TRBV20-1 and TRBJ2-7; D possibly corresponds to TRBD1 (5 bases). The CDR3 has 11 residues. V lost 5 bases, J lost 6 bases, and 11 bases lay in between. Germline assignment: CDR1 DFQATT and CDR2 SNEGSKA (reference sequence). CDR3 sequence: CSAYTGTEQYF. The CDR3 nucleotides are TGCAGTGCTTATACAGGAACCGAGCAGTACTTC.

Only a few counts were recorded for this clonotype. The CDR3 DNA follows: TGCGCCAGCAGCTTGTCCGTCGGCCAGGGCACAGATACGCAGTATTTT. Its translation: CASSLSVGQGTDTQYF. The chain has TRBV5-1 and TRBJ2-3, with no clear D. In germline, CDR1 is SGHRS, CDR2 YFSETQ. This CDR3 is built from 16 residues. Trimming removed 1 base at V and 1 base at J, with 13 bases between.

This clonotype came up many times. The gene calls are TRBV25-1 and TRBJ1-1; tentatively, D is TRBD1 (5 bases). The CDR3 runs to 14 residues. The V gene's germline CDR1 is MGHDK and CDR2 SYGVNS. V dropped 1 base and J dropped 6 bases, with 12 bases sitting between them. In nucleotides, the CDR3 is TGTGCCAGCAGTGAATTTTCAGAGGGGCCTGAAGCTTTCTTT. As protein: CASSEFSEGPEAFF.